The 23 T cell receptor beta chains below all came from one sample that was sequenced in a study of blood T cell repertoires in COVID-19. Sequencing was performed with immunoSEQ multiplex PCR; in TCRdb, only in-frame clones are kept and a portion is missing. The sample includes more than 300,000 clones, around 90% of them seen just once. Source material: PBMCs or T cells enriched from blood (not recorded which). These TCRs come from a young woman who had recovered from COVID-19.

The V and J genes are TRBV2 and TRBJ1-1; 8 bases match TRBD1. Germline assignment: CDR1 SNHLY and CDR2 FYNNEI. The V gene end was trimmed by 7 bases and the J gene end by 4 bases; junction bases not matched to a gene: 5. This CDR3 is 13 amino acids long. The CDR3 spells CASTADRGTEAFF. DNA for the CDR3: TGTGCCAGCACCGCCGACAGGGGCACTGAAGCTTTCTTT.

CDR3 DNA: TGCGCCAGCAGCCAAGGGCACAGCAGCTCTGGAAACACCATATATTTT. It encodes CASSQGHSSSGNTIYF. The chain carries TRBV4-1 and TRBJ1-3; D call uncertain. CDR1 and CDR2 (germline): MGHRA, YSYEKL. V lost 1 base, J lost 0 bases, and 10 bases lay in between. This CDR3 region has 16 residues.

V and J are TRBV11-2 and TRBJ2-2; no clear D. The CDR3 loop spans 13 amino acids. V was clipped by 1 base and J by 6 bases, with 6 bases between them. Germline V gene lookup returns CDR1 SGHAT and CDR2 FQNNGV. CDR3 DNA sequence: TGTGCCAGCAGCTTAGGCGTGTCCGGGGAGCTGTTTTTT. It encodes CASSLGVSGELFF.

V usage is TRBV6-5 and J usage is TRBJ2-7, with 9 bases that match TRBD1. The V and J ends lost 1 base and 5 bases, in that order; junction bases with no gene match: 3. The CDR3 sequence is 14 residues long. CDR1 is MNHEY and CDR2 is SVGAGI in the germline V gene. CDR3 sequence (DNA): TGTGCCAGCAGTTACTACAGGGGGCCCCACGAGCAGTACTTC. This gives the protein CASSYYRGPHEQYF.

The chain links TRBV9 to TRBJ1-6; D unresolved. The CDR3 has 20 residues. V was cut by 2 bases and J by 4 bases, with 25 bases left in between. CDR1 and CDR2 (germline): SGDLS, YYNGEE. The CDR3 sequence: CASSVEDTLEGHLYNSPLHF. In DNA, the CDR3 is TGTGCCAGCAGCGTCGAAGACACCCTCGAGGGTCATCTGTATAATTCACCCCTCCACTTT.

J is TRBJ1-5 and V is TRBV30; no clear D gene. The germline gives CDR1 GTSNPN, CDR2 SVGIG (reference sequence). The CDR3 spans 13 residues. V was cut by 2 bases and J by 0 bases, with 5 bases left in between. In DNA, the CDR3 is TGTGCCTGGAGTCCCTTTAGCAATCAGCCCCAGCATTTT. Its translation: CAWSPFSNQPQHF.

This chain joins TRBV9 and TRBJ2-1; 8 bases map to TRBD2. Germline lookup yields CDR1 SGDLS and CDR2 YYNGEE. With V trimmed by 0 bases and J by 8 bases, 10 bases remained unmatched. The length of the CDR3 is 16 residues. The CDR3 here is CASSVEAGARRHEQFF. CDR3 DNA sequence: TGTGCCAGCAGCGTAGAAGCGGGGGCCCGAAGGCATGAGCAGTTCTTC.

The chain carries TRBV7-9 and TRBJ2-7; 7 positions match TRBD1. The CDR3 runs 15 residues. The trim removed 2 bases at V and 2 bases at J, leaving 6 bases unmatched. Per the germline V gene, CDR1 is SEHNR and CDR2 is FQNEAQ (reference sequence). The CDR3, as DNA: TGTGCCAGCAGCTTATCGGGGACAGTTGCCTACGAGCAGTACTTC. It is translated as CASSLSGTVAYEQYF.

The sample holds a few counts of this clone. The V call is TRBV4-1, the J call TRBJ1-1; 10 bases map to TRBD1. The CDR3 loop spans 15 amino acids. Germline V CDR1 and CDR2: MGHRA, YSYEKL. Trimming at V came to 2 bases and at J to 3 bases, leaving 3 bases not matched to a gene. The CDR3 DNA is TGCGCCAGCAGCCAATCCGGGACAGGGGACACTGAAGCTTTCTTT. As protein: CASSQSGTGDTEAFF.

J is TRBJ2-7 and V is TRBV19, with 9 bases that match TRBD2. The CDR3 contains 15 residues. CDR1 is LNHDA, CDR2 SQIVND, per germline (reference sequence). Germline trimming cut 5 bases from V and 3 bases from J; bases unmatched to any gene: 8. CDR3 nucleotide sequence: TGTGCCAGTAGTCGGGGAGCGGGGGGACTCTACGAGCAGTACTTC. Amino acids: CASSRGAGGLYEQYF.

This chain connects TRBV18 to TRBJ2-7; 12 bases are a match to TRBD2. This CDR3 comprises 20 residues. The germline CDR1 and CDR2 sequences are KGHSH and LQKENI. The J segment lost 2 bases and the V segment lost 0 bases, leaving 14 bases of the junction unmatched. CDR3 in DNA: TGTGCCAGCTCACCACCCCGCTCTAGCGGGGGGGTGCCCAATACCTACGAGCAGTACTTC. Residues: CASSPPRSSGGVPNTYEQYF.

The chain recombines TRBV24-1 with TRBJ2-1; 10 bases agree with TRBD1. Unmatched junction bases numbered 5, after V lost 2 bases and J lost 2 bases. This CDR3 region has 17 residues. CDR1 and CDR2 (germline): KGHDR, SFDVKD. The CDR3, as DNA: TGTGCCACCAGTGATTACACCGGGACAGGGGCCTACAATGAGCAGTTCTTC. As protein: CATSDYTGTGAYNEQFF.

The chain couples TRBV5-6 to TRBJ2-3, with D maybe TRBD1 (6 bases). Trimming shortened V by 4 bases and J by 2 bases, and 11 bases separated the two germline ends. Germline CDR1 reads SGHDT; CDR2 reads YYEEEE. This CDR3 is 14 amino acids long. DNA of the CDR3: TGTGCCAGCAGCGAGGACAGAACCACAGATACGCAGTATTTT. Translation: CASSEDRTTDTQYF.

This clone was counted only a few times. This chain joins TRBV5-1 and TRBJ2-5, with 10 nucleotides matching TRBD1. Germline V lookup: CDR1 SGHRS, CDR2 YFSETQ. Unmatched junction bases numbered 4, after V lost 0 bases and J lost 5 bases. The CDR3 contains 15 residues. CDR3 region: CASSLGQGAMETQYF. The CDR3 DNA sequence: TGCGCCAGCAGCTTGGGACAGGGGGCTATGGAGACCCAGTACTTC.

The rearrangement uses TRBV21-1 and TRBJ2-7; TRBD1 is the table's D call, not checked against the DNA. TRBV21-1 is termed a pseudogene. The CDR3 runs 16 residues. CDR3 region: CASSRLGTGIIYEQYF. CDR3 DNA: TGTGCCAGCAGCAGGCTCGGGACAGGGATAATCTACGAGCAGTACTTC.

This clone is a singleton in its sample. This chain connects TRBV5-4 to TRBJ1-1; no clear D. V was shortened by 0 bases and J by 5 bases, with 11 bases between the two germline ends. From germline, CDR1 is SGHNT and CDR2 YYREEE (reference sequence). CDR3 size: 14 residues. The CDR3 DNA follows: TGTGCCAGCAGCTTGGCTGGGCGGAGGACTGAAGCTTTCTTT. Amino acid sequence: CASSLAGRRTEAFF.

The chain has TRBV7-9 and TRBJ1-5; TRBD1 might be the D (5 bases). With 2 bases removed from V and 2 bases from J, the gap between germline ends came to 10 bases. CDR1 is SEHNR and CDR2 is FQNEAQ in the germline V gene (reference sequence). The CDR3 sequence is 15 residues long. CDR3 in amino acids: CASSLQGGGNQPQHF. In nucleotides, the CDR3 is TGTGCCAGCAGCTTACAGGGTGGTGGCAATCAGCCCCAGCATTTT.

The V call is TRBV24-1, the J call TRBJ1-5, with D unresolved. This CDR3 is built from 12 residues. Trimming pared 2 bases from V and 10 bases from J, leaving 8 bases between. CDR1 is KGHDR and CDR2 is SFDVKD in the germline V gene. CDR3 protein: CATSDSRGPQHF. The CDR3 DNA follows: TGTGCCACCAGTGATTCCCGGGGTCCCCAGCATTTT.

This clone appeared once. This chain links TRBV10-3 with TRBJ2-2; D is perhaps TRBD1 (6 bases). Per germline, CDR1 ENHRY and CDR2 SYGVKD. Trimming cost V 5 bases and J 5 bases, with 12 bases left between them. This CDR3 contains 14 residues. The CDR3 loop reads CAISLQQGTGELFF. The DNA of the CDR3 is TGTGCCATCAGTCTTCAACAGGGTACCGGGGAGCTGTTTTTT.

This chain joins TRBV19 and TRBJ2-2; D possibly corresponds to TRBD1 (6 bases). V was trimmed by 6 bases and J by 7 bases, leaving 18 bases between them. The CDR3 contains 15 residues. Germline V gene sequence: CDR1 LNHDA, CDR2 SQIVND (reference sequence). The CDR3 DNA follows: TGTGCCAGTAGCTTATATGGGGGCGCAGGCGGGGAGCTGTTTTTT. Protein: CASSLYGGAGGELFF.

The rearrangement joins TRBV6-5 to TRBJ1-2; TRBD1 matches 9 bases. Unmatched junction bases numbered 9, after V lost 8 bases and J lost 8 bases. Looked up from germline, CDR1 is MNHEY and CDR2 is SVGAGI. The CDR3 sequence is 13 residues long. CDR3 protein: CASYRGQGRGYTF. For the CDR3, the DNA is TGTGCCAGCTACCGAGGACAGGGGAGAGGCTACACCTTC.

The table lists this clone with a count of one. CDR3 region: CASSEEPGGGQPQHF. CDR3 sequence (DNA): TGTGCCAGTAGTGAGGAGCCAGGGGGCGGTCAGCCCCAGCATTTT. This chain joins TRBV19 and TRBJ1-5; 8 positions agree with TRBD1. Germline trimming cut 5 bases from V and 6 bases from J; bases unmatched to any gene: 9. The CDR3 is 15 amino acids. The germline V gene has CDR1 LNHDA and CDR2 SQIVND (reference sequence).

The chain employs TRBV7-3 and TRBJ2-2, with TRBD1 matching over 8 bases. CDR3 size: 15 residues. Germline V gene data show CDR1 as SGHTA and CDR2 as FQGTGA. J was trimmed by 7 bases and V by 5 bases; bases with no gene match: 9. CDR3 bases: TGTGCCAGCAGCCCCCCGGGACAGGCTTTCGGGGAGCTGTTTTTT. It codes for CASSPPGQAFGELFF.